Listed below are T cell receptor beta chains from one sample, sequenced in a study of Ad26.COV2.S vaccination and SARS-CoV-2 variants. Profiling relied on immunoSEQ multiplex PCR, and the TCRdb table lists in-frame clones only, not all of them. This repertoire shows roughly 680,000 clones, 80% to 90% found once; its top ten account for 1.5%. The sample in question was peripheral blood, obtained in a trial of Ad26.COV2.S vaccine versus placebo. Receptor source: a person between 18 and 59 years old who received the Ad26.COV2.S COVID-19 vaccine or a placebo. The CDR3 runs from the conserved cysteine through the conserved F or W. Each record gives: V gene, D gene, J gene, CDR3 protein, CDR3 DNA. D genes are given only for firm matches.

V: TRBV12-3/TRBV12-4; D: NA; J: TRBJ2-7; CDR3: CASSTLYEQYF; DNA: TGTGCCAGCAGTACCCTCTACGAGCAGTACTTC
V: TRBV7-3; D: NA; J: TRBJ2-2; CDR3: CASSLRAANTGELFF; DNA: TGTGCCAGCAGCCTAAGGGCAGCGAACACCGGGGAGCTGTTTTTT
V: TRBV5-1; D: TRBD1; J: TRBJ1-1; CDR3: CASSWTGLTEAFF; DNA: TGCGCCAGCAGTTGGACAGGTCTGACTGAAGCTTTCTTT
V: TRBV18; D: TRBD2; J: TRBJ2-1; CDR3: CASSRTSGNLNEQFF; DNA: TGTGCCAGCTCCCGGACTAGCGGGAATTTAAATGAGCAGTTCTTC
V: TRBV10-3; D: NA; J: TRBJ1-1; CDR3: CAISEGQYTEAFF; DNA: TGTGCCATCAGTGAAGGACAGTACACTGAAGCTTTCTTT
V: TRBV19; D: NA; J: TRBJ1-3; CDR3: CASSNGPGGSGNTIYF; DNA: TGTGCCAGTAGTAATGGCCCTGGAGGATCTGGAAACACCATATATTTT
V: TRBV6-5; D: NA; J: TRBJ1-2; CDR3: CASSLSQGTHYGYTF; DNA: TGTGCCAGCAGTCTATCGCAGGGAACGCACTATGGCTACACCTTC
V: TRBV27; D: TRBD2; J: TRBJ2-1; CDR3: CASSAPGLAGGPNNEQFF; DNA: TGTGCCAGCAGTGCCCCGGGACTAGCGGGAGGGCCCAACAATGAGCAGTTCTTC
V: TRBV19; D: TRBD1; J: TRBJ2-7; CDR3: CASSTRQGFYEQYF; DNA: TGTGCCAGTAGTACAAGACAGGGATTCTACGAGCAGTACTTC
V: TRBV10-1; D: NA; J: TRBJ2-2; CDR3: CASSDRQTGELFF; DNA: TGCGCCAGCTCGGACCGCCAAACCGGGGAGCTGTTTTTT
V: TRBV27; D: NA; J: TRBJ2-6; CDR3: CASKWTATNSGANVLTF; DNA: TGTGCCAGCAAATGGACAGCAACTAACTCTGGGGCCAACGTCCTGACTTTC
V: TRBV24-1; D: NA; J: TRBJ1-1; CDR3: CATSDGRSNTEAFF; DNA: TGTGCCACCAGTGATGGACGGTCGAACACTGAAGCTTTCTTT
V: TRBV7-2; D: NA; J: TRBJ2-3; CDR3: CASSSRVRGHTDTQYF; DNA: TGTGCCAGCAGCTCCAGGGTGAGGGGACACACAGATACGCAGTATTTT
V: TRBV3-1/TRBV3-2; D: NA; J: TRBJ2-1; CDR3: CASSQARYNEQFF; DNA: TGTGCCAGCAGCCAGGCCAGGTACAATGAGCAGTTCTTC
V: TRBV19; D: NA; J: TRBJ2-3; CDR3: CASTKRASTDTQYF; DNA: TGTGCCAGTACCAAAAGGGCTAGCACAGATACGCAGTATTTT
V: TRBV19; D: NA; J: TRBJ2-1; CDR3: CASSMGNEQFF; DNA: TGTGCCAGTAGTATGGGAAATGAGCAGTTCTTC